A selection of T cell receptor beta chains follows, all from one sample in a study of graft-versus-host responses after intestinal transplantation. Libraries were prepared by immunoSEQ multiplex PCR; TCRdb keeps only in-frame clonotypes and omits some of them. The data contain about 96,000 clones, about nine tenths of them singletons. These receptors lack a known antigen. The sequenced sample was unstimulated CD4+ T cells sorted from spleen or lymph node cells, obtained before intestinal transplant. All receptors come from a human donor who received an intestinal transplant. Each CDR3 is given with its conserved first and last residue. The D gene is left open where the match is weak. Not all rows give a size; the values are once, few, many and, for expanded clones, a class.

clone_size: -
v_call: TRBV28
d_call: -
j_call: TRBJ1-1
cdr3_aa: CASSLPHNTEAFF
cdr3_nt: TGTGCCAGCAGTTTACCACATAACACTGAAGCTTTCTTT

clone_size: -
v_call: TRBV7-2
d_call: -
j_call: TRBJ2-7
cdr3_aa: CAKDSMESYEQYF
cdr3_nt: TGTGCAAAAGACAGCATGGAATCCTACGAGCAGTACTTC

clone_size: -
v_call: TRBV5-6
d_call: -
j_call: TRBJ2-2
cdr3_aa: CASSLAGRDTGELFF
cdr3_nt: TGTGCCAGCAGCTTAGCAGGGCGAGACACCGGGGAGCTGTTTTTT

clone_size: -
v_call: TRBV29-1
d_call: -
j_call: TRBJ1-2
cdr3_aa: CSVRSGSYGYTF
cdr3_nt: TGCAGCGTTCGTTCAGGGAGCTATGGCTACACCTTC

clone_size: -
v_call: TRBV30
d_call: -
j_call: TRBJ2-1
cdr3_aa: CAWSVGNLALQYNEQFF
cdr3_nt: TGTGCCTGGAGCGTAGGGAACTTGGCTCTGCAGTACAATGAGCAGTTCTTC

clone_size: -
v_call: TRBV4-1
d_call: -
j_call: TRBJ2-3
cdr3_aa: CASSQDPGLPTDTQYF
cdr3_nt: TGCGCCAGCAGCCAAGATCCGGGACTTCCCACAGATACACAGTATTTT

clone_size: -
v_call: TRBV7-6
d_call: -
j_call: TRBJ1-5
cdr3_aa: CASSLGEGAPQHF
cdr3_nt: TGTGCCAGCAGCTTAGGGGAGGGCGCGCCCCAGCATTTT

clone_size: -
v_call: TRBV6-6
d_call: -
j_call: TRBJ2-2
cdr3_aa: CASSFGGTNTGELFF
cdr3_nt: TGTGCCAGCAGTTTCGGGGGAACGAACACCGGGGAGCTGTTTTTT

clone_size: -
v_call: TRBV5-6
d_call: -
j_call: TRBJ1-3
cdr3_aa: CASSLGSGNTIYF
cdr3_nt: TGTGCCAGCAGCTTGGGCTCTGGAAACACCATATATTTT

clone_size: -
v_call: TRBV29-1
d_call: -
j_call: TRBJ2-1
cdr3_aa: CSARLGGWNEQFF
cdr3_nt: TGCAGCGCCCGACTAGGAGGTTGGAATGAGCAGTTCTTC

clone_size: -
v_call: TRBV7-8
d_call: -
j_call: TRBJ2-7
cdr3_aa: CASSLGTPYEQYF
cdr3_nt: TGTGCCAGCAGCTTAGGGACACCCTACGAGCAGTACTTC

clone_size: -
v_call: TRBV6-1
d_call: -
j_call: TRBJ1-5
cdr3_aa: CASSEDLGNQPQHF
cdr3_nt: TGTGCCAGCAGTGAAGATCTAGGGAATCAGCCCCAGCATTTT

clone_size: -
v_call: TRBV7-9
d_call: -
j_call: TRBJ2-7
cdr3_aa: CASSPIRPVSYEQYF
cdr3_nt: TGTGCCAGCAGCCCTATCAGACCGGTCTCCTACGAGCAGTACTTC

clone_size: -
v_call: TRBV27
d_call: TRBD1
j_call: TRBJ2-1
cdr3_aa: CASSLSPTGTLPFYNEQFF
cdr3_nt: TGTGCCAGCAGTTTATCTCCGACAGGGACGTTACCCTTCTACAATGAGCAGTTCTTC

clone_size: -
v_call: TRBV7-9
d_call: -
j_call: TRBJ2-2
cdr3_aa: CASSRAAGGVDTGELFF
cdr3_nt: TGTGCCAGCAGCCGCGCAGCTGGGGGCGTCGACACCGGGGAGCTGTTTTTT

clone_size: -
v_call: TRBV6-1
d_call: TRBD1
j_call: TRBJ1-2
cdr3_aa: CASSETGGINYGYTF
cdr3_nt: TGTGCCAGCAGTGAAACAGGGGGCATCAACTATGGCTACACCTTC

clone_size: -
v_call: TRBV7-9
d_call: -
j_call: TRBJ2-3
cdr3_aa: CASSLVGDTQYF
cdr3_nt: TGTGCCAGCAGCTTAGTGGGGGATACGCAGTATTTT

clone_size: -
v_call: TRBV7-3
d_call: -
j_call: TRBJ2-1
cdr3_aa: CASSLGGQTYNEQFF
cdr3_nt: TGTGCCAGCAGCTTAGGTGGGCAGACCTACAATGAGCAGTTCTTC

clone_size: -
v_call: TRBV5-1
d_call: -
j_call: TRBJ1-2
cdr3_aa: CASSLAPDSHYGYTF
cdr3_nt: TGCGCCAGCAGCTTGGCCCCAGACAGTCACTATGGCTACACCTTC

clone_size: -
v_call: TRBV18
d_call: -
j_call: TRBJ1-2
cdr3_aa: CASSPRADYGYTF
cdr3_nt: TGTGCCAGCTCACCAAGGGCTGACTATGGCTACACCTTC

clone_size: -
v_call: TRBV6-5
d_call: -
j_call: TRBJ2-7
cdr3_aa: CASRDGQGSDEQYF
cdr3_nt: TGTGCCAGCAGGGACGGGCAGGGCTCCGACGAGCAGTACTTC

clone_size: -
v_call: TRBV29-1
d_call: -
j_call: TRBJ1-1
cdr3_aa: CSVEEGGVAFF
cdr3_nt: TGCAGCGTTGAGGAGGGAGGGGTAGCTTTCTTT

clone_size: -
v_call: TRBV18
d_call: -
j_call: TRBJ1-5
cdr3_aa: CASSPLPKTTSNQPQHF
cdr3_nt: TGTGCCAGCTCACCACTCCCGAAGACAACCAGCAATCAGCCCCAGCATTTT

clone_size: -
v_call: TRBV2
d_call: -
j_call: TRBJ2-2
cdr3_aa: CASSEVGAGTGELFF
cdr3_nt: TGTGCCAGCAGTGAGGTGGGAGCGGGCACCGGGGAGCTGTTTTTT

clone_size: once
v_call: TRBV19
d_call: -
j_call: TRBJ2-3
cdr3_aa: CASSDTPSTDTQYF
cdr3_nt: TGTGCCAGTAGCGACACCCCTAGCACAGATACGCAGTATTTT

clone_size: -
v_call: TRBV19
d_call: -
j_call: TRBJ1-2
cdr3_aa: CASSSINQGVYGYTF
cdr3_nt: TGTGCCAGTAGCTCTATAAATCAGGGAGTCTATGGCTACACCTTC

clone_size: -
v_call: TRBV5-1
d_call: -
j_call: TRBJ2-3
cdr3_aa: CASSLFHTDTQYF
cdr3_nt: TGCGCCAGCAGCTTGTTTCACACAGATACGCAGTATTTT

clone_size: -
v_call: TRBV19
d_call: -
j_call: TRBJ2-3
cdr3_aa: CASSLAGYSDTQYF
cdr3_nt: TGTGCCAGTAGTTTGGCAGGGTATTCAGATACGCAGTATTTT

clone_size: -
v_call: TRBV5-6
d_call: -
j_call: TRBJ1-2
cdr3_aa: CASSLVTGTGYGYTF
cdr3_nt: TGTGCCAGCAGCTTGGTCACCGGGACCGGGTATGGCTACACCTTC

clone_size: -
v_call: TRBV7-2
d_call: -
j_call: TRBJ2-7
cdr3_aa: CASSLGSGAGVSYEQYF
cdr3_nt: TGTGCCAGCAGCTTAGGATCTGGGGCAGGAGTCTCCTACGAGCAGTACTTC

clone_size: -
v_call: TRBV7-2
d_call: -
j_call: TRBJ2-1
cdr3_aa: CASCAGFTLSYNEQFF
cdr3_nt: TGTGCCAGCTGCGCGGGGTTTACGCTTTCCTACAATGAGCAGTTCTTC

clone_size: -
v_call: TRBV6-1
d_call: -
j_call: TRBJ2-1
cdr3_aa: CASSPKYTGPNEQFF
cdr3_nt: TGTGCCAGCAGTCCAAAATATACAGGTCCTAATGAGCAGTTCTTC

clone_size: -
v_call: TRBV4-2
d_call: TRBD1
j_call: TRBJ1-1
cdr3_aa: CASSQDSGQGFFAAFF
cdr3_nt: TGTGCCAGCAGCCAAGATTCAGGACAGGGGTTCTTCGCGGCTTTCTTT

clone_size: once
v_call: TRBV13
d_call: -
j_call: TRBJ1-3
cdr3_aa: CASSFSGNTIYF
cdr3_nt: TGTGCCAGCAGCTTCTCTGGAAACACCATATATTTT

clone_size: -
v_call: TRBV7-8
d_call: -
j_call: TRBJ2-1
cdr3_aa: CASSAFSAGEQFF
cdr3_nt: TGTGCCAGCAGCGCTTTTTCCGCAGGTGAGCAGTTCTTC

clone_size: -
v_call: TRBV30
d_call: -
j_call: TRBJ2-1
cdr3_aa: CAWSVTGSYNEQFF
cdr3_nt: TGTGCCTGGAGTGTAACTGGCTCCTACAATGAGCAGTTCTTC

clone_size: -
v_call: TRBV5-1
d_call: TRBD1
j_call: TRBJ1-1
cdr3_aa: CASSSGQGMNTEAFF
cdr3_nt: TGCGCCAGCAGCTCAGGACAGGGGATGAACACTGAAGCTTTCTTT

clone_size: -
v_call: TRBV19
d_call: -
j_call: TRBJ2-1
cdr3_aa: CASSIVVKSSYNEQFF
cdr3_nt: TGTGCCAGTAGTATAGTAGTGAAGAGCTCCTACAATGAGCAGTTCTTC

clone_size: -
v_call: TRBV19
d_call: TRBD2
j_call: TRBJ2-1
cdr3_aa: CASNFRASGSQQFF
cdr3_nt: TGTGCCAGTAATTTTAGGGCTAGCGGGAGTCAGCAGTTCTTC

clone_size: -
v_call: TRBV7-2
d_call: -
j_call: TRBJ2-7
cdr3_aa: CASSLLRDKYEQYF
cdr3_nt: TGTGCCAGCAGCTTATTACGGGACAAATACGAGCAGTACTTC

clone_size: -
v_call: TRBV11-3
d_call: -
j_call: TRBJ1-4
cdr3_aa: CASSLDLMWVWEKLFF
cdr3_nt: TGTGCCAGCAGCTTAGATCTTATGTGGGTGTGGGAAAAACTGTTTTTT

clone_size: -
v_call: TRBV6-6
d_call: -
j_call: TRBJ1-1
cdr3_aa: CASSYASMNTEAFF
cdr3_nt: TGTGCCAGCAGTTACGCATCGATGAACACTGAAGCTTTCTTT

clone_size: -
v_call: TRBV5-1
d_call: TRBD1
j_call: TRBJ2-7
cdr3_aa: CASSSSGGAGLSYEQYF
cdr3_nt: TGCGCCAGCAGCTCCTCAGGGGGCGCCGGACTGAGCTACGAGCAGTACTTC

clone_size: -
v_call: TRBV27
d_call: TRBD2
j_call: TRBJ2-1
cdr3_aa: CASSLLLAGVGNEQFF
cdr3_nt: TGTGCCAGCAGTTTGTTACTAGCGGGAGTGGGAAATGAGCAGTTCTTC

clone_size: -
v_call: TRBV5-6
d_call: -
j_call: TRBJ1-2
cdr3_aa: CASSLEGREEGYTF
cdr3_nt: TGTGCCAGCAGCTTGGAGGGTCGCGAGGAAGGCTACACCTTC

clone_size: -
v_call: TRBV30
d_call: TRBD1
j_call: TRBJ1-6
cdr3_aa: CAFAGTGNSPLHF
cdr3_nt: TGTGCCTTTGCCGGGACAGGGAATTCACCCCTCCACTTT

clone_size: -
v_call: TRBV19
d_call: -
j_call: TRBJ1-2
cdr3_aa: CASSKASNYGYTF
cdr3_nt: TGTGCCAGTAGTAAGGCATCTAACTATGGCTACACCTTC

clone_size: -
v_call: TRBV27
d_call: -
j_call: TRBJ2-1
cdr3_aa: CASSLRDSAYNEQFF
cdr3_nt: TGTGCCAGCAGTCTCCGGGACTCCGCTTACAATGAGCAGTTCTTC

clone_size: -
v_call: TRBV10-3
d_call: TRBD1
j_call: TRBJ2-7
cdr3_aa: CAISGTGYEQYF
cdr3_nt: TGTGCCATCAGTGGGACAGGGTACGAGCAGTACTTC

clone_size: -
v_call: TRBV28
d_call: -
j_call: TRBJ2-3
cdr3_aa: CASSSGDLYTQYF
cdr3_nt: TGTGCCAGCAGTTCCGGGGACTTATATACGCAGTATTTT

clone_size: -
v_call: TRBV10-1
d_call: -
j_call: TRBJ2-3
cdr3_aa: CASSPPWGRDTQYF
cdr3_nt: TGCGCCAGCAGCCCCCCGTGGGGACGGGATACGCAGTATTTT

clone_size: -
v_call: TRBV5-1
d_call: -
j_call: TRBJ1-4
cdr3_aa: CASSLVLRQDLTNEKLFF
cdr3_nt: TGCGCCAGCAGCTTGGTTTTAAGACAGGACTTGACTAATGAAAAACTGTTTTTT

clone_size: -
v_call: TRBV18
d_call: -
j_call: TRBJ2-3
cdr3_aa: CASSPTGAADTQYF
cdr3_nt: TGTGCCAGCTCACCAACGGGGGCGGCAGATACGCAGTATTTT

clone_size: -
v_call: TRBV7-9
d_call: -
j_call: TRBJ2-5
cdr3_aa: CASSLSRQGRETQYF
cdr3_nt: TGTGCCAGCAGCTTATCCCGGCAGGGGAGAGAGACCCAGTACTTC

clone_size: -
v_call: TRBV20-1
d_call: -
j_call: TRBJ2-5
cdr3_aa: CSASLGPTQYF
cdr3_nt: TGCAGTGCCAGCCTCGGTCCGACCCAGTACTTC

clone_size: -
v_call: TRBV9
d_call: TRBD1
j_call: TRBJ2-5
cdr3_aa: CASSVGPGGYQETQYF
cdr3_nt: TGTGCCAGCAGCGTCGGTCCAGGGGGCTACCAAGAGACCCAGTACTTC

clone_size: -
v_call: TRBV5-6
d_call: -
j_call: TRBJ2-1
cdr3_aa: CASSRGRHSYNEQFF
cdr3_nt: TGTGCCAGCAGCCGGGGGAGGCACTCCTACAATGAGCAGTTCTTC